This T cell receptor beta chain emerged from a study of beta chain features in type 1 diabetes. At the level of the study: Examination spanned 100 million to 130 million sorted cells from all samples.

Whole-study findings and limits: Among type 1 diabetes patients, VDJ junctions had fewer insertions and more deletions. In all four CD4+ subsets, TCRB CDR3 length was significantly, moderately reduced in type 1 diabetes. Compared with healthy donors, patients appeared to share more similar naive, central memory and regulatory TCRB repertoires.

CDR1 is SNHLY and CDR2 is FYNNEI in the germline V gene. Trimming removed 5 bases from V and 2 bases from J, with 13 bases in between. The CDR3 covers 15 residues. This clone occurred a few times. Antigen unknown. As every portion of the isolated RNA was reverse transcribed, the sequencing read expressed TCRB transcripts. Method: immunoSEQ multiplex PCR; TCRdb's copy keeps in-frame clones and lacks some. The sample has 600,000 to 650,000 clones, about a sixth seen once; the top ten hold more than 0.08%. Sequenced: naive CD4+ T cells from blood. The source of this sequence is a young man in good health. V gene TRBV2 combines with J gene TRBJ2-1; possibly TRBD1 for D (7 bases). CDR3 sequence: CASSNQGGPYNEQFF. CDR3 coding DNA: TGTGCCAGCAGTAACCAGGGGGGACCCTACAATGAGCAGTTCTTC.